The TCR beta chain under discussion was sequenced for a study of identical twins. TCRdb reprocessed the 5' RACE reads with MiXCR, giving one entry per CDR3 protein. The repertoire has 550,000 to 700,000 distinct CDR3 sequences, approximately 10% of them found once; the top ten carry more than 2.5%. In germline, CDR1 is SGHTA, CDR2 FQGNSA. The CDR3 covers 15 residues. This clonotype was observed a handful of times. A junction end diverges from the germline sequence, so it may reflect a read error. The same sample was also studied in work on yellow fever vaccine responses in identical twins.

What was sequenced was PBMCs. This chain connects TRBV7-2 to TRBJ2-2; D possibly uses TRBD1 or TRBD2 (5 bases each). The receptor's source is a woman between 18 and 29 years old in good health. The CDR3 coding sequence is TGTGCCAGCAGCGTAGCTCGGGGCGGAACCGGGGAGCTGTTTTTT. Translated: CASSVARGGTGELFF.